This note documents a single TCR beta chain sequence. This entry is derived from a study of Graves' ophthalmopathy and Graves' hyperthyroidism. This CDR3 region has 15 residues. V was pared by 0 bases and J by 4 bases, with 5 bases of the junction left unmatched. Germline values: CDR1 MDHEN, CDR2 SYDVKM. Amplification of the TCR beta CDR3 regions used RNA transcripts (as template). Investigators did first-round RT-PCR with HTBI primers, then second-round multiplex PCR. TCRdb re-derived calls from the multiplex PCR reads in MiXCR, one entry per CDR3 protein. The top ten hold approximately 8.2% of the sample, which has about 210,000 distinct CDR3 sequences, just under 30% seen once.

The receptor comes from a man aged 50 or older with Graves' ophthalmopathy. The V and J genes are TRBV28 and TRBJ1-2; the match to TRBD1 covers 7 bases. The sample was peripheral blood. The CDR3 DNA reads TGTGCCAGCAGTTTATGGGCAGGGGGTTCCTATGGCTACACCTTC. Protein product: CASSLWAGGSYGYTF.